This T cell receptor (beta chain) was captured by sequencing in a study of CXCR3 chemokines and chemotherapy response in bladder cancer (dated by TCRdb to between 2021 and 2022). Study-wide context: The study examined whether intratumoral CXCR3 chemokine system activity predicted chemotherapy response in human bladder cancer.

By share, this clonotype ranks as medium-sized (0.01 to 0.1%). Its antigen is not yet known. No per-base quality is available; no much larger clone lies one base away. CDR1 and CDR2 are drawn from the germline V gene (reference sequence): LNHDA, SQIVND. Its CDR3 holds 15 amino acids, cysteine through phenylalanine. Of all the DNA, just the CDR3 is kept, 45 bases in frame from base 1. V is shortened by 5 bases, J by 0 bases, and the region joining them spans 11 bases. The receptor library was made with PCR. The sequencer was an Illumina HiSeq 2500. The raw public reads went through TCRdb reprocessing: fastp at Q25, MiXCR clone calling, in-frame beta chains kept. Rows merge per CDR3 protein into single entries with the most common DNA and genes. Across this sample there are 8,600 or so distinct CDR3 sequences, with roughly 24% seen only once. Clones ranked in the top ten supply 8.5% to 9% of the sample.

This chain is built from TRBV19 and TRBJ1-3; a tentative D match to TRBD1 spans 5 bases. Sampling was conducted from a patient whose treatment included neoadjuvant chemotherapy. This TCR came from a human donor with bladder cancer that did not respond to neoadjuvant chemotherapy. The CDR3 region: CASSPYRFSGNTIYF. The bases are TGTGCCAGTAGTCCGTACAGGTTCTCTGGAAACACCATATATTTT.